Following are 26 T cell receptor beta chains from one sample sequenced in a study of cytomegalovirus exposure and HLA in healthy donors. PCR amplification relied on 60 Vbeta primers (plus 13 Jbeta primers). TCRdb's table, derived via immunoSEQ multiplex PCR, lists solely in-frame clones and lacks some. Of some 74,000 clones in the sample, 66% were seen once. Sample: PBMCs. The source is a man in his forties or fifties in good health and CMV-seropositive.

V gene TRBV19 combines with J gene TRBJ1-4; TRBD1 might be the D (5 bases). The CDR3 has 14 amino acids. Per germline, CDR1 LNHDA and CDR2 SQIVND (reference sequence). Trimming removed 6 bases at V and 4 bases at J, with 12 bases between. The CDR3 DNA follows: TGTGCCAGTAGGGGAGGGACCCTTAATGAAAAACTGTTTTTT. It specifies CASRGGTLNEKLFF.

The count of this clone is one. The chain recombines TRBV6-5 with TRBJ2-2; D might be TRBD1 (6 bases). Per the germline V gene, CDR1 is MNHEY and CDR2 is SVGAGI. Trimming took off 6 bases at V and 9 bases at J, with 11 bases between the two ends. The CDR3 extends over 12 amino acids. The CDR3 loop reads CASSLDRRELFF. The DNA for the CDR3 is TGTGCCAGCAGCCTTGACAGGAGGGAGCTGTTTTTT.

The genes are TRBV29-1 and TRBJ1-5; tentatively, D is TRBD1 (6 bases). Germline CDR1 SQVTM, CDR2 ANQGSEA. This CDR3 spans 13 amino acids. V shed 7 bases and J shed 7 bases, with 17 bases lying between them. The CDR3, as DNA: TGCAGCGCCGTAACAGGGTCTCTACAGCCCCAGCATTTT. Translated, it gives CSAVTGSLQPQHF.

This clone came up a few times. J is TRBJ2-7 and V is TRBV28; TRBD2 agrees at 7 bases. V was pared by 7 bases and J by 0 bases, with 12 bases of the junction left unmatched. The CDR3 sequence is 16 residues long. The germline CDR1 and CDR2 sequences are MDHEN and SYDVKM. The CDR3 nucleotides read TGTGCCAGCACCTCATGGGGGGGGTCCCTCTCCTACGAGCAGTACTTC. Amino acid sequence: CASTSWGGSLSYEQYF.

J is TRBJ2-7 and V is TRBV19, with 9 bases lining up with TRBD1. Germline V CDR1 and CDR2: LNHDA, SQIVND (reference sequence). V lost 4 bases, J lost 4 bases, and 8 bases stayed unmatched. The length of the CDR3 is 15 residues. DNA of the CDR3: TGTGCCAGTAGTACCTTTGTGGGACAGGGATACGAGCAGTACTTC. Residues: CASSTFVGQGYEQYF.

This chain's CDR3 is CASSHLRGRLYGYTF. DNA for the CDR3: TGTGCCAGCAGCCACCTTCGTGGCCGCCTCTATGGCTACACCTTC. The chain combines TRBV14 with TRBJ1-2; D remains unclear. Trimming took 3 bases from V and 4 from J, leaving 15 bases between them. The CDR3 runs to 15 residues. The germline gives CDR1 SGHDN, CDR2 FVKESK.

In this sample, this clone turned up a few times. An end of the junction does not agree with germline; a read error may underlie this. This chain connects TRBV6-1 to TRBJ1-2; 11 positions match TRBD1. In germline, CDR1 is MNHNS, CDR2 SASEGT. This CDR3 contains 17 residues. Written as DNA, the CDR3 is TGTACCAGCAGTGAACTGGGGGGACAGGGGGTAACCTATGGCTACACCTTC. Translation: CTSSELGGQGVTYGYTF.

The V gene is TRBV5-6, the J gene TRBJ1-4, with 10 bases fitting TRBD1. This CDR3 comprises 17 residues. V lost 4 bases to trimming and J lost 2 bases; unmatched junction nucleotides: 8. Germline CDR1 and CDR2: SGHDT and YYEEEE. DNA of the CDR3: TGTGCCAGCAGCCCCTACGACAGGGGGCGGACTAATGAAAAACTGTTTTTT. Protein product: CASSPYDRGRTNEKLFF.

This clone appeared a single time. The chain's CDR3 is CASSWDSPARDTQYF. DNA for the CDR3: TGTGCCAGCAGTTGGGACTCTCCGGCCCGAGATACGCAGTATTTT. The genes are TRBV2 and TRBJ2-3; maybe TRBD2 (6 bases). CDR1 is SNHLY and CDR2 is FYNNEI in the germline V gene. V was trimmed by 5 bases and J by 5 bases, leaving 17 bases between them. This CDR3 contains 15 residues.

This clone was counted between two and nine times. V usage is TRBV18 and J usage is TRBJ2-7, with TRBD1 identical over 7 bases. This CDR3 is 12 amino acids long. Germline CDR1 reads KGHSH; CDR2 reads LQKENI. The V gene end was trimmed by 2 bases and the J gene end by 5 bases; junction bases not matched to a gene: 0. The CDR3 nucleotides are TGTGCCAGCTCACCAGACAGGGACGAGCAGTACTTC. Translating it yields CASSPDRDEQYF.

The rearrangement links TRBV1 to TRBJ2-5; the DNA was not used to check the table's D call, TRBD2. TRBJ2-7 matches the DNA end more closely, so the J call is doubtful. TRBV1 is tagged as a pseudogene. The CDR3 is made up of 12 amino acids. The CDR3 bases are TGCACCAGCAGCCAAGACGACTACGAGCAGTACTTC. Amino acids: CTSSQDDYEQYF.

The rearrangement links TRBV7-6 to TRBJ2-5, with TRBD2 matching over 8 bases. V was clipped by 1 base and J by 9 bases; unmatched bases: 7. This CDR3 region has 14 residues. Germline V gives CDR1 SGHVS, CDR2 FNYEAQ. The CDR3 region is CASSLGSSGDAQYF. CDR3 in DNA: TGTGCCAGCAGCTTAGGGAGTAGCGGGGACGCCCAGTACTTC.

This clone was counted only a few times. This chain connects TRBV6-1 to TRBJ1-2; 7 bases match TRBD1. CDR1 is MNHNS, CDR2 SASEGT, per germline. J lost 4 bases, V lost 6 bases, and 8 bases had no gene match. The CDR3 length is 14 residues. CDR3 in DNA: TGTGCCAGCAGGCCGTTGACAGGGACCTATGGCTACACCTTC. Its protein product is CASRPLTGTYGYTF.

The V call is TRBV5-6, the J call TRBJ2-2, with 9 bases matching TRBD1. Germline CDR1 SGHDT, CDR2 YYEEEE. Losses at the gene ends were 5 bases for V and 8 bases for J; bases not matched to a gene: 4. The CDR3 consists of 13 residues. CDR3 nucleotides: TGTGCCAGCAGGACACAGGGGGCAGGGGAGCTGTTTTTT. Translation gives CASRTQGAGELFF.

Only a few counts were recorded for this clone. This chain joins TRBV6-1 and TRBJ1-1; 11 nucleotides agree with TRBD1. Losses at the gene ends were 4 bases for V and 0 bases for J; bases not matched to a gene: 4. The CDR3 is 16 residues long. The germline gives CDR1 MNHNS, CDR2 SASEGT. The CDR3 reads CASSGGTGGLNTEAFF. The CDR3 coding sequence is TGTGCCAGCAGTGGAGGGACAGGGGGATTGAACACTGAAGCTTTCTTT.

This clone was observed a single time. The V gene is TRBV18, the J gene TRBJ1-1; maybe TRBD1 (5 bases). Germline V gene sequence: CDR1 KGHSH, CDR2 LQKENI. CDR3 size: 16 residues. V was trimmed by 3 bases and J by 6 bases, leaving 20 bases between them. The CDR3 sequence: CASSPPLRGAVPEAFF. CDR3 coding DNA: TGTGCCAGCTCACCGCCCTTAAGGGGCGCGGTCCCTGAAGCTTTCTTT.

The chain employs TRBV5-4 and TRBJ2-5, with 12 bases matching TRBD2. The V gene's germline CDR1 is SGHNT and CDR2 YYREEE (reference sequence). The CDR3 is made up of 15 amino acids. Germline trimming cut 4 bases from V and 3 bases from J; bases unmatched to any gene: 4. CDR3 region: CASSKRLAGEETQYF. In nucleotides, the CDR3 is TGTGCCAGCAGCAAGAGACTAGCGGGGGAAGAGACCCAGTACTTC.

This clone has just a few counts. CDR3 in DNA: TGTGCCAGCTCTCCCCAGGGAAGCTCCTACGAGCAGTACTTC. Protein: CASSPQGSSYEQYF. V is TRBV18 and J is TRBJ2-7, with D perhaps matching TRBD1 (5 bases). The ends were cut back, 6 bases at V and 0 bases at J, with 12 bases in the middle. Germline loops: CDR1 KGHSH, CDR2 LQKENI. The CDR3 length is 14 residues.

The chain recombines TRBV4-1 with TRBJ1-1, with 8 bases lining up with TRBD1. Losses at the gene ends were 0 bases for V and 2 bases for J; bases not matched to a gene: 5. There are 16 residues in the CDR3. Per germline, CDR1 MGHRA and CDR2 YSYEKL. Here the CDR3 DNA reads TGCGCCAGCAGCCAAGATTCGGCAGGGGGCAACACTGAAGCTTTCTTT. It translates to CASSQDSAGGNTEAFF.

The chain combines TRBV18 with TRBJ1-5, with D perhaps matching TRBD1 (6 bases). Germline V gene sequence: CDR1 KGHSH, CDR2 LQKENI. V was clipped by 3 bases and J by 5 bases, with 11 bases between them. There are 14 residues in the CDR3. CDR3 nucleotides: TGTGCCAGCTCACCGAAGACAGGAGATCAGCCCCAGCATTTT. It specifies CASSPKTGDQPQHF.

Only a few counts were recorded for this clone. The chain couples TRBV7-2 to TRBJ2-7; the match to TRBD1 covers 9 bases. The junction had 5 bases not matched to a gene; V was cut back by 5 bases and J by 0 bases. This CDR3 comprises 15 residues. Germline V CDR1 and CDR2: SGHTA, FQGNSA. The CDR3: CASSRDRASSYEQYF. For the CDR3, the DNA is TGTGCCAGCAGCCGGGACAGGGCGAGCTCCTACGAGCAGTACTTC.

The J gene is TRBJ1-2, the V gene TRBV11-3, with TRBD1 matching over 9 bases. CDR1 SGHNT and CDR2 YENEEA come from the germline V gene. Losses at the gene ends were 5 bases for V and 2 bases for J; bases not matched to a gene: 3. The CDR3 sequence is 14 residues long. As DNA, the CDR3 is TGTGCCAGCAGCCGACAGGGGGGAAACTATGGCTACACCTTC. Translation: CASSRQGGNYGYTF.

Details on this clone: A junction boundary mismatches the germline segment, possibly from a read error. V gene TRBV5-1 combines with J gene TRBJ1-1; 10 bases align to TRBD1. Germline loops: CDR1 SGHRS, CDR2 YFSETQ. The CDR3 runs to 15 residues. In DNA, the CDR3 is TGCGCCAGCCGGCCCCAGACAGGGGGCAACATTGAAGCTTTCTTT. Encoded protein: CASRPQTGGNIEAFF.

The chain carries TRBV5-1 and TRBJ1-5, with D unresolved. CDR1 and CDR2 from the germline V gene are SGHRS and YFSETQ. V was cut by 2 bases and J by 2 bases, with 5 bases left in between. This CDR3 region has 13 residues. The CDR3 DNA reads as TGCGCCAGCAGCTTTTCCGGCAATCAGCCCCAGCATTTT. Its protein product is CASSFSGNQPQHF.

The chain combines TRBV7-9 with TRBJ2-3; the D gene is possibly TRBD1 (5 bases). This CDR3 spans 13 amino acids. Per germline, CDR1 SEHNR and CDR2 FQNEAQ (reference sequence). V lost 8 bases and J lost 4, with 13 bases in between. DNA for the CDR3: TGTGCCAGCGGGCAGGGTGTCGCAGATACGCAGTATTTT. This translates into CASGQGVADTQYF.

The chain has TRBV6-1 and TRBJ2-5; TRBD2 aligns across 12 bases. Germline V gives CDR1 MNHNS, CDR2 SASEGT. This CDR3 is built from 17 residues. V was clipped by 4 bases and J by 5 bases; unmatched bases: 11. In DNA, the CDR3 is TGTGCCAGCAGTGTGGGGGCTAGCGGGGGGGCCGGGGAGACCCAGTACTTC. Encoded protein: CASSVGASGGAGETQYF.